This T cell receptor beta chain was found in a study of shared clonotypes between healthy human individuals. Study-level results: Among non-shared clonotypes, generation probabilities were lower than among those shared by all four donors.

Repertoires were generated with immunoSEQ multiplex PCR, while TCRdb's copy carries only in-frame clones and drops some. This table holds about 2.4 million clones, 93% found once. Healthy HIV-negative adults with no recent acute infections or vaccinations were recruited as donors. Comments on this clone: The target antigen is unknown.

The CDR3 runs 13 residues. Germline CDR1 and CDR2: SGDLS and YYNGEE. Trimming took off 4 bases at V and 6 bases at J, with 10 bases between the two ends. The chain uses TRBV9 and TRBJ2-2; D gene uncertain. The sample taken for sequencing was naive CD4+ T cells from PBMCs. As to subset: CD45RA+ positively selected. The clonotype comes from a man aged 18 to 30 in good health. Some clones in this sample may be carry-over from other donors' samples. Here the CDR3 reads CASSPSTAGELFF. CDR3 bases: TGTGCCAGCAGCCCCTCCACGGCCGGGGAGCTGTTTTTT.